This TCR beta chain is from a study of molecular identifiers for immune sequencing clone quantification. Broader study findings: Detection of one spiked Jurkat cell's TCR RNA reportedly worked in one million naive cells. Effector cells kept over 99% of their molecules in clones above 20 RNA copies, while naive cells kept under 1% there.

TCRdb re-analysed the PCR reads in MiXCR, keeping a single row per CDR3 protein. The sample gives about 40,000 distinct CDR3 sequences, roughly 20% of which show up once; 6.5% to 9% is in the top ten. About this clonotype itself: Its antigen is not identified. A read error may explain this, as a much larger clone is one base away.

The CDR3 length is 15 residues. Unmatched junction bases numbered 11, after V lost 5 bases and J lost 6 bases. Germline values: CDR1 PRHDT, CDR2 FYEKMQ (reference sequence). The V and J genes are TRBV13 and TRBJ2-7; 9 bases are a match to TRBD1. The specimen sequenced was naive CD8+ T cells from blood, with Jurkat cell RNA spiked in. Subset: FACS-sorted CD8+CD4-CCR7+CD45RA+ naive T cells. This sequence originates from a human donor in good health. Some libraries in this study had Jurkat cell RNA spiked in. Here the CDR3 DNA reads TGTGCCAGCAGCGAACGGGACAGGGTAAACTGCGAGCAGTACTTC. This encodes CASSERDRVNCEQYF.